One and the same sample provided the 20 T cell receptor beta chains below, sequenced in a study of T cells after posttransplantation cyclophosphamide (dated by TCRdb to between 2015 and 2016). To count as naive, T cells had to be viable CD3+CD4+ or CD3+CD8+ cells with a CCR7+CD45RA+CD45RO-CD95-CD27+CD28+ profile. The library was built by means of the immunoSEQ multiplex PCR assay. TCRdb mirrors the immuneACCESS table, restricted to in-frame sequences. Some clones are absent from its copies; in checked studies, under half trace to an unresolved V gene, and the reason for the others is unknown. This sample holds some 33,000 clones; roughly nine tenths were observed only once. In total, the top ten clones hold roughly 0.096% of the sample. Sequencing input: naive CD4+ T cells sorted from blood. These receptors originate from a man aged 25-40 years in good health and a related stem cell transplant donor.

Concerning this clone: A read error may account for a junction end that differs from germline. The V and J genes are TRBV5-1 and TRBJ2-7; 8 bases fit TRBD1. Looked up from germline, CDR1 is SGHRS and CDR2 is YFSETQ. The CDR3 contains 13 residues. CDR3 sequence reads: CASSPGQGQPSRF. The DNA for the CDR3 is TGCGCCAGCAGCCCTGGACAGGGACAACCCTCCCGCTTC.

J is TRBJ2-1 and V is TRBV5-6, with 9 nucleotides matching TRBD2. The CDR3 contains 16 residues. J gave up 4 bases and V 1 base, and 6 bases lay outside the gene matches. From germline, CDR1 is SGHDT and CDR2 YYEEEE. In DNA, the CDR3 is TGTGCCAGCAGCTTGCGTTCAGCGGGGGGATACAATGAGCAGTTCTTC. It translates to CASSLRSAGGYNEQFF. The full variable domain, its missing parts supplied by reference TRBV5-6 and TRBJ2-1, is DAGVTQSPTHLIKTRGQQVTLRCSPKSGHDTVSWYQQALGQGPQFIFQYYEEEERQRGNFPDRFSGHQFPNYSSELNVNALLLGDSALYLCASSLRSAGGYNEQFFGPGTRLTVL.

The chain has TRBV28 and TRBJ2-7, with 7 bases aligning to TRBD1. The V gene end was trimmed by 4 bases and the J gene end by 0 bases; junction bases not matched to a gene: 9. Germline V gene lookup returns CDR1 MDHEN and CDR2 SYDVKM. The CDR3 sequence is 16 residues long. The CDR3 sequence: CASSSLWTGPSYEQYF. The DNA of the CDR3 is TGTGCCAGCAGTTCGCTTTGGACAGGACCCTCCTACGAGCAGTACTTC.

The chain recombines TRBV18 with TRBJ1-1, with 7 nucleotides matching TRBD1. Losses at the gene ends were 0 bases for V and 4 bases for J; bases not matched to a gene: 8. Germline V gives CDR1 KGHSH, CDR2 LQKENI. The CDR3 is 16 amino acids. This CDR3 is CASSPPTGSVGTEAFF. As DNA, the CDR3 is TGTGCCAGCTCACCACCGACAGGGAGTGTTGGCACTGAAGCTTTCTTT.

The chain links TRBV6-4 to TRBJ2-2; D perhaps matches TRBD1 (5 bases). The CDR3 has 18 amino acids. Germline values: CDR1 MRHNA, CDR2 SNTAGT. V lost 7 bases to trimming and J lost 3 bases, with 24 bases between them. CDR3 in DNA: TGTGCCAGCATTTATCCGACAGTACCTATCTCGGACACCGGGGAGCTGTTTTTT. This encodes CASIYPTVPISDTGELFF.

The chain joins TRBV5-1 to TRBJ1-2, with a tentative D call TRBD1 (5 bases). The CDR3 runs 14 residues. Germline values: CDR1 SGHRS, CDR2 YFSETQ. The V end lost 4 bases, the J end lost 0 bases, and 10 bases lay between the germline ends. The CDR3 loop reads CASSPDTPNYGYTF. The CDR3 bases are TGCGCCAGCAGCCCGGACACACCTAACTATGGCTACACCTTC.

The J gene is TRBJ1-1, the V gene TRBV18, with D uncertain. The germline gives CDR1 KGHSH, CDR2 LQKENI. V lost 6 bases and J lost 0, with 8 bases in between. CDR3 size: 13 residues. The CDR3: CASSVTVNTEAFF. The CDR3 nucleotides read TGTGCCAGCTCGGTAACAGTGAACACTGAAGCTTTCTTT.

This clone was counted a few times. The chain carries TRBV10-3 and TRBJ2-7; D gene uncertain. V was pared by 4 bases and J by 6 bases, with 10 bases between. Looked up from germline, CDR1 is ENHRY and CDR2 is SYGVKD. The length of the CDR3 is 12 residues. The CDR3 loop reads CAISATPVEQYF. CDR3 bases: TGTGCCATCAGTGCGACACCCGTCGAGCAGTACTTC.

V is TRBV9 and J is TRBJ1-1, with 7 bases fitting TRBD1. Losses at the gene ends were 4 bases for V and 11 bases for J; bases not matched to a gene: 17. CDR1 and CDR2 from the germline V gene are SGDLS and YYNGEE. The CDR3 is 15 amino acids. Written as DNA, the CDR3 is TGTGCCAGCAGCCCGGGGGACAGCTATTCCGCCCGGGCTTTCTTT. It translates to CASSPGDSYSARAFF.

J is TRBJ1-2 and V is TRBV11-2; no reliable D call. Between the trimmed V and J ends, which lost 3 bases and 1 base, there was a span of 6 bases. The CDR3 has 13 amino acids. From germline, CDR1 is SGHAT and CDR2 FQNNGV. As DNA, the CDR3 is TGTGCCAGCAGCTTCAACAGTAACTATGGCTACACCTTC. It translates to CASSFNSNYGYTF.

The CDR3 coding sequence is TGTGCCAGCATTTCGGACAGGGGGAAACGAGATACGCAGTATTTT. This translates into CASISDRGKRDTQYF. The V gene is TRBV2, the J gene TRBJ2-3; 10 nucleotides line up with TRBD1. The ends lost 7 bases at V and 5 bases at J; junction bases unmatched: 9. The CDR3 loop spans 15 amino acids. Germline V gene sequence: CDR1 SNHLY, CDR2 FYNNEI.

V and J are TRBV19 and TRBJ1-4; 11 bases fit TRBD1. This CDR3 is 16 amino acids long. Unmatched junction bases numbered 6, after V lost 5 bases and J lost 4 bases. Germline lookup yields CDR1 LNHDA and CDR2 SQIVND (reference sequence). This CDR3 reads CASSPRTGGSNEKLFF. DNA of the CDR3: TGTGCCAGTAGTCCCCGGACAGGGGGCAGTAATGAAAAACTGTTTTTT.

The chain has TRBV28 and TRBJ1-5, with D tentatively TRBD1 (6 bases). The germline V gene has CDR1 MDHEN and CDR2 SYDVKM. The CDR3 runs 15 residues. V was clipped by 3 bases and J by 3 bases, with 12 bases between them. CDR3 sequence (DNA): TGTGCCAGCAGTTTTTCTGGACAGTTCAATCAGCCCCAGCATTTT. Translating it yields CASSFSGQFNQPQHF.

J is TRBJ1-5 and V is TRBV29-1; perhaps TRBD1 as D (5 bases). Germline V gives CDR1 SQVTM, CDR2 ANQGSEA. This CDR3 is built from 15 residues. V lost 1 base and J 4 bases, leaving 14 bases between the germline ends. The DNA for the CDR3 is TGCAGCGTTGAAGTTGGGGCTGGCTCAAATCAGCCCCAGCATTTT. This gives the protein CSVEVGAGSNQPQHF.

The chain couples TRBV18 to TRBJ1-5; D possibly corresponds to TRBD1 (6 bases). The V gene's germline CDR1 is KGHSH and CDR2 LQKENI. This CDR3 has 14 amino acids. Trimming took 3 bases from V and 5 from J, leaving 11 bases between them. CDR3 in DNA: TGTGCCAGCTCACCGGGGGGGGCGGATCAGCCCCAGCATTTT. Its protein product is CASSPGGADQPQHF.

The gene calls are TRBV21-1 and TRBJ1-1; the tabulated D call, TRBD1, remains unverified against the DNA. TRBV21-1 is marked as a pseudogene. The CDR3 is 12 residues long. The DNA of the CDR3 is TGTGCCAGCACCGCAGGGGGGACTGAAGCTTTCTTT. It specifies CASTAGGTEAFF.

This chain joins TRBV5-1 and TRBJ1-6, with a possible D match to TRBD1 (6 bases). V lost 2 bases to trimming and J lost 5 bases, with 14 bases between them. The CDR3 runs to 16 residues. Germline V gives CDR1 SGHRS, CDR2 YFSETQ. CDR3 sequence reads: CASSFGGAENNSPLHF. Here the CDR3 DNA reads TGCGCCAGCAGCTTTGGGGGCGCGGAAAATAATTCACCCCTCCACTTT. The full variable domain, rest sourced from reference TRBV5-1 and TRBJ1-6, is KAGVTQTPRYLIKTRGQQVTLSCSPISGHRSVSWYQQTPGQGLQFLFEYFSETQRNKGNFPGRFSGRQFSNSRSEMNVSTLELGDSALYLCASSFGGAENNSPLHFGNGTRLTVT.

V usage is TRBV6-4 and J usage is TRBJ2-2; TRBD2 agrees at 7 bases. Trimming cost V 5 bases and J 8 bases; bases outside gene matches: 5. The CDR3 covers 13 residues. Per the germline V gene, CDR1 is MRHNA and CDR2 is SNTAGT. CDR3: CASSSSGLGELFF. Written as DNA, the CDR3 is TGTGCCAGCAGTTCTAGCGGCCTAGGGGAGCTGTTTTTT.

There are a few counts of this clone. The chain has TRBV2 and TRBJ2-1; D gene uncertain. Germline lookup yields CDR1 SNHLY and CDR2 FYNNEI. Deletions cut 2 bases from V and 4 bases from J, with 9 bases between. The CDR3 is made up of 14 amino acids. CDR3 sequence (DNA): TGTGCCAGCAGTGAATCGGGTCAGTACAATGAGCAGTTCTTC. It yields the protein CASSESGQYNEQFF.

This rearrangement joins TRBV7-2 to TRBJ1-4; the match to TRBD1 covers 8 bases. Per the germline V gene, CDR1 is SGHTA and CDR2 is FQGNSA. The CDR3 length is 16 residues. The trim removed 3 bases at V and 3 bases at J, leaving 6 bases unmatched. CDR3 coding DNA: TGTGCCAGCAGCTTGGGCAGGGGGCGGGCTAATGAAAAACTGTTTTTT. Its protein is CASSLGRGRANEKLFF.